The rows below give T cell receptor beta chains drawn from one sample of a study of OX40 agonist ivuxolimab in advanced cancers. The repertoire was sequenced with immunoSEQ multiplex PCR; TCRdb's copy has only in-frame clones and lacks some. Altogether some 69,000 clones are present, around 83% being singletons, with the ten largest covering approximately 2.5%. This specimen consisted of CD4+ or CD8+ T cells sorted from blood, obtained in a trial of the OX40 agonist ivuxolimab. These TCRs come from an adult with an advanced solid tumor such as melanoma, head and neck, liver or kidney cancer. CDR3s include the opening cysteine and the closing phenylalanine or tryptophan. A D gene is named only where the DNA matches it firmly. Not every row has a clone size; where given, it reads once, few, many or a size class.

CASSLGGPFSNQPQHF | TGTGCCAGCAGCTTGGGGGGGCCCTTTAGCAATCAGCCCCAGCATTTT | 16 | TRBJ1-5 | NA | TRBV5-6 | NA
CASSLGRGRTGELFF | TGTGCCAGCAGTTTAGGCAGGGGGCGTACCGGGGAGCTGTTTTTT | 15 | TRBJ2-2 | NA | TRBV28 | TRBD1
CASSLTGWGTGELFF | TGTGCCAGCAGCTTGACAGGGTGGGGCACCGGGGAGCTGTTTTTT | 15 | TRBJ2-2 | once | TRBV7-2 | TRBD1
CASSLNFANEKLFF | TGTGCCAGCAGCTTGAATTTCGCTAATGAAAAACTGTTTTTT | 14 | TRBJ1-4 | NA | TRBV5-5 | NA
CAWSLPSGRNEKLFF | TGTGCCTGGAGTCTCCCTTCAGGGCGAAATGAAAAACTGTTTTTT | 15 | TRBJ1-4 | NA | TRBV30 | NA
CASSDGGEGTGELFF | TGTGCCAGCAGTGATGGCGGGGAAGGGACCGGGGAGCTGTTTTTT | 15 | TRBJ2-2 | NA | TRBV2 | NA
CASSIASNQPQHF | TGTGCCAGTAGTATTGCCAGCAATCAGCCCCAGCATTTT | 13 | TRBJ1-5 | few | TRBV19 | NA
CASSLRGPARGPETQYF | TGTGCCAGCAGCTTAAGGGGACCAGCCCGAGGTCCAGAGACCCAGTACTTC | 17 | TRBJ2-5 | NA | TRBV7-6 | NA
CASSLEGQINQPQHF | TGCGCCAGCAGCTTGGAGGGGCAGATCAATCAGCCCCAGCATTTT | 15 | TRBJ1-5 | few | TRBV5-1 | NA
CASSQARGLAGRTGELFF | TGCGCCAGCAGCCAAGCCAGGGGACTAGCGGGACGGACCGGGGAGCTGTTTTTT | 18 | TRBJ2-2 | NA | TRBV4-1 | TRBD2
CASSLTTGGHRETQYF | TGTGCCAGCAGCTTAACGACAGGGGGACACCGGGAGACCCAGTACTTC | 16 | TRBJ2-5 | NA | TRBV7-3 | TRBD1
CASRANWAGELFF | TGTGCCAGCAGGGCCAATTGGGCCGGGGAGCTGTTTTTT | 13 | TRBJ2-2 | NA | TRBV27 | NA
CASSKSTSSYEQYF | TGTGCCAGCAGCAAAAGCACTAGCTCCTACGAGCAGTACTTC | 14 | TRBJ2-7 | NA | TRBV21-1 | NA
CAWSVRGTEAFF | TGTGCCTGGAGTGTACGGGGCACTGAAGCTTTCTTT | 12 | TRBJ1-1 | NA | TRBV30 | NA
CASSLGGTSGRQYF | TGTGCCAGCAGCTTAGGGGGCACTAGCGGACGGCAGTATTTT | 14 | TRBJ2-3 | NA | TRBV7-6 | TRBD2
CASSLDTSNQPQHF | TGTGCCAGCAGCCTAGACACGAGCAATCAGCCCCAGCATTTT | 14 | TRBJ1-5 | NA | TRBV7-2 | NA
CASSLVGQPQHF | TGTGCCAGCAGCTTAGTAGGACAGCCCCAGCATTTT | 12 | TRBJ1-5 | few | TRBV7-8 | NA
CAWSDPGGVLGNTIYF | TGTGCCTGGAGCGACCCCGGGGGAGTGTTAGGAAACACCATATATTTT | 16 | TRBJ1-3 | NA | TRBV30 | NA
CASSPTPKGGKLFF | TGTGCCAGCAGCCCCACCCCAAAAGGGGGAAAACTGTTTTTT | 14 | TRBJ1-4 | few | TRBV2 | NA
CASNREQAAYGYTF | TGTGCCAGCAATCGAGAGCAGGCCGCCTATGGCTACACCTTC | 14 | TRBJ1-2 | NA | TRBV5-4 | NA
CASRGTLNTEAFF | TGTGCCAGCAGGGGGACTTTGAACACTGAAGCTTTCTTT | 13 | TRBJ1-1 | NA | TRBV5-4 | NA
CASSLGQGQETQYF | TGCGCCAGCAGCTTGGGCCAGGGGCAAGAGACCCAGTACTTC | 14 | TRBJ2-5 | NA | TRBV5-1 | NA
CASSIGLDQTQYF | TGTGCCAGTAGTATAGGGTTGGACCAGACCCAGTACTTC | 13 | TRBJ2-5 | NA | TRBV19 | NA
CASSLTGYTEAFF | TGTGCCAGCAGCTTGACAGGGTACACTGAAGCTTTCTTT | 13 | TRBJ1-1 | NA | TRBV2 | TRBD1
CASSRDRRAEAFF | TGTGCCAGCAGCCGGGACAGGAGGGCTGAAGCTTTCTTT | 13 | TRBJ1-1 | NA | TRBV5-6 | TRBD1
CASSLERGIGTFF | TGCGCCAGCAGCTTGGAGAGAGGGATAGGGACTTTCTTT | 13 | TRBJ1-1 | few | TRBV5-1 | NA